Described below is a single T cell receptor (beta chain) sequence and its context. Assignments of participants to cohorts depended upon their own reported clinical history. Cohort 3 donors were reported recovered after two negative PCRs, clearance, or symptom resolution. This entry belongs to a study of blood T cell repertoires in COVID-19. Study background: In each case, the material was cDNA or gDNA derived from T cells, B-cell-depleted T cells, or PBMCs.

Per the original data handling: The assay estimated nucleated cells by amplifying reference gene primers. TCRdb keeps only in-frame clones here, not all; method: immunoSEQ multiplex PCR. V, J and clone size derive from that table, while D and trimming were established from the DNA sequence. The profile shows 250,000 to 400,000 clones, roughly nine tenths of them singletons. Trimming removed 4 bases at V and 6 bases at J, with 15 bases between. This CDR3 is built from 14 residues. Germline V CDR1 and CDR2: MGHDK, SYGVNS. This TCR derives from a man aged 60-69 years who had recovered from COVID-19. Sequencing was performed on PBMCs or T cells enriched from blood (not recorded which). The gene calls are TRBV25-1 and TRBJ1-2, with D possibly TRBD1 on 6 matching bases. The CDR3 reads CASSGTNREHGYTF. The CDR3 bases are TGTGCCAGCAGTGGTACAAACAGGGAACATGGCTACACCTTC.